The clone carrying this T cell receptor (beta chain) came up a few times. Its cognate antigen is unknown. TCRdb fed the reads into MiXCR, producing one record per CDR3 protein. The data show approximately 120,000 distinct CDR3 sequences, around 30% seen once. The data stem from a study of T cell repertoires in cytomegalovirus infection. The overall study: CMV epitopes in the study were HLA-C-restricted (recently identified) and HLA-B-restricted (well studied). Evidence of both CMV infection and a matching HLA type came from public TCR beta signatures.

Study results and caveats: Cumulative frequency of public TCR beta families picked out carriers of CMV plus the relevant HLA.

The CDR3 spans 15 residues. The V gene end was trimmed by 4 bases and the J gene end by 5 bases; junction bases not matched to a gene: 6. The sequencing here drew on CD8+ T cells from cultured PBMCs, taken from culture after CMV antigen stimulation. The chain recombines TRBV12-3 or TRBV12-4 with TRBJ2-5; TRBD1 matches at 11 bases. The receptor comes from a human donor in good health (CMV status not recorded). Some clones in this sample may be carry-over from other donors' samples. The CDR3 is CASSSVGTGGETQYF. DNA of the CDR3: TGTGCCAGCAGTTCGGTCGGGACAGGGGGGGAGACCCAGTACTTC.